These T cell receptor beta chains were read from a single sample in a study of metastatic and nonmetastatic thyroid tumors. TCRdb re-clonotyped the PCR reads via MiXCR. The sample has roughly 32,000 clones, 7.4% seen once. The source material was blood. The receptors shown here come from a female donor with papillary thyroid cancer or a benign thyroid nodule (not recorded which). Some clones in this sample may be carry-over from other donors' samples. Both conserved end residues are part of each CDR3. The D gene is left open where the match is weak. Rows give clone size only sometimes, using once, few, many, or a class for an expanded clone.

TRBV11-2	many	TRBJ1-2	-	CASSGGDYGYTF	TGTGCCAGCAGTGGGGGGGACTATGGCTACACCTTC
TRBV7-8	many	TRBJ2-7	-	CASSLPVVAYEQYF	TGTGCCAGCAGCTTACCGGTCGTAGCCTACGAGCAGTACTTC
TRBV27	many	TRBJ1-1	TRBD1	CASRDNRGREAFF	TGTGCCAGCAGAGATAACAGGGGGCGGGAAGCTTTCTTT
TRBV11-2	many	TRBJ1-5	-	CASSLEAGSPQHF	TGTGCCAGCAGCTTAGAGGCAGGCTCGCCCCAGCATTTT
TRBV20-1	many	TRBJ2-1	-	CSARDQSLTYNEQFF	TGCAGTGCTAGAGATCAGAGCTTAACCTACAATGAGCAGTTCTTC
TRBV4-3	few	TRBJ1-1	-	CASSRQPQMNTEAFF	TGCGCCAGCAGCCGACAGCCCCAGATGAACACTGAAGCTTTCTTT
TRBV24-1	many	TRBJ2-5	-	CATSDPTGYGGAQETQYF	TGTGCCACCAGTGATCCGACAGGGTATGGAGGGGCCCAAGAGACCCAGTACTTC
TRBV19	many	TRBJ2-2	TRBD2	CASSPLTSGVTNTGELFF	TGTGCCAGTAGTCCCCTGACTAGCGGGGTAACGAACACCGGGGAGCTGTTTTTT
TRBV10-3	many	TRBJ2-7	-	CAMRKDGYEQYF	TGTGCCATGCGAAAGGACGGCTACGAGCAGTACTTC
TRBV6-1	many	TRBJ1-2	-	CASRNTGGTYGYTF	TGTGCCAGCAGGAATACAGGAGGTACTTATGGCTACACCTTC
TRBV6-6	many	TRBJ1-4	TRBD1	CASSYSTGVYKSEREKLFF	TGTGCCAGCAGTTACTCGACAGGGGTTTATAAATCGGAAAGGGAAAAACTGTTTTTT
TRBV19	many	TRBJ2-2	-	CARSNRVFTGELFF	TGTGCCCGCAGCAACAGGGTCTTCACCGGGGAGCTGTTTTTT
TRBV20-1	-	TRBJ1-1	-	CSESRRMTEAFF	TGCAGTGAGAGTCGGCGGATGACTGAAGCTTTCTTT
TRBV27	few	TRBJ2-7	TRBD2	CASSSHSGKSSYEQYF	TGTGCCAGCAGTTCACATAGCGGGAAGAGCTCCTACGAGCAGTACTTC
TRBV10-2	many	TRBJ2-1	TRBD2	CASSQGGTRYYNEQFF	TGCGCCAGCAGCCAAGGGGGGACTAGATACTACAATGAGCAGTTCTTC
TRBV5-1	-	TRBJ1-6	-	CASSPPGGSYNSPLHF	TGCGCCAGTAGCCCCCCCGGCGGTTCCTATAATTCACCCCTCCACTTT
TRBV6-2/TRBV6-3	many	TRBJ1-1	-	CASSYNRFFGATEAFF	TGTGCCAGCAGTTACAACAGATTTTTCGGGGCCACTGAAGCTTTCTTT
TRBV6-1	many	TRBJ1-5	-	CASRDGAGAYQPQHF	TGTGCCAGCAGGGACGGGGCAGGGGCGTATCAGCCCCAGCATTTT
TRBV3-1	few	TRBJ1-6	-	CAGSQDVRGRNSPLHF	TGTGCCGGCAGCCAAGATGTGCGGGGGCGAAATTCACCCCTCCACTTT
TRBV27	many	TRBJ1-5	TRBD1	CASSLQGAIQPQHF	TGTGCCAGCAGTTTACAGGGGGCTATTCAGCCCCAGCATTTT
TRBV20-1	many	TRBJ1-6	-	CSAPLSGQGSSYNSPLHF	TGCAGTGCCCCCCTCTCGGGCCAGGGTAGCTCCTATAATTCACCCCTCCACTTT
TRBV16	many	TRBJ1-3	-	CASSQSNRDSKRGNTIYF	TGTGCCAGCAGCCAATCTAACCGGGACTCTAAGAGGGGAAACACCATATATTTT
TRBV25-1	many	TRBJ1-2	-	CASSEGRAYGYTF	TGTGCCAGCAGTGAGGGCAGGGCCTATGGCTACACCTTC
TRBV6-1	many	TRBJ1-1	-	CALDLNTEAFF	TGTGCCCTAGACTTGAACACTGAAGCTTTCTTT
TRBV5-4	many	TRBJ1-4	TRBD1	CASSPWTGENEKLFF	TGTGCCAGCAGCCCCTGGACAGGGGAAAATGAAAAACTGTTTTTT
TRBV20-1	many	TRBJ2-1	TRBD2	CSARGAGAYNEQFF	TGCAGTGCCAGAGGAGCGGGAGCTTACAATGAGCAGTTCTTC
TRBV15	many	TRBJ2-1	-	CATSRVRGGRLNNEQFF	TGTGCCACCAGCAGAGTCAGGGGGGGGCGCCTGAACAATGAGCAGTTCTTC
TRBV5-1	many	TRBJ2-2	-	CASSNAGPGSGELFF	TGCGCCAGCAGCAACGCGGGGCCTGGGTCCGGGGAGCTGTTTTTT